What follows describes a single T cell receptor (beta chain). Its antigen target is currently unknown. The record has no base qualities; no much larger clone is one base away. The cohort comprised more than 550 healthy bone marrow donors. Cohort members were all nominally healthy when sampled, although unrecorded immune exposures were likely present. The donor was CMV seronegative and was included in the group of around 320 seronegative cohort members. Each donor provided a peripheral blood sample, and peripheral blood mononuclear cells were used for TCR beta sequencing. The Qiagen DNeasy Blood Extraction Kit was used to extract genomic DNA from the blood cell samples. The sample originates from a study of cytomegalovirus exposure and HLA in healthy donors (dated by TCRdb to 2015 to 2018). Study-level background: An earlier analysis of 587 of the donors reported 250 to 300 Gb of sequence data and 117 million unique TCR beta sequences obtained from 150 million to 200 million T cells. The study profiled the T cell repertoires of around 700 subjects by immunosequencing and related them to cytomegalovirus serostatus. Typing coverage differed by locus: A, B, C, DRB1 and DQB1 were typed in about 629-640 donors, DQA1 in 522, DPA1 in around 580, and DPB1 in just under 490. Because of strong linkage in the cohort, five DR-DQ haplotypes were treated as single units for association and clustering. Among roughly 400 genotyped donors of the cohort, an average of around 240,000 unique TCR beta nucleotide sequences was sequenced per donor, of which about 18% were non-productive. The study aimed to test whether signatures of past pathogen exposure could be identified by cataloging public T cell receptors. All discovery cohort repertoires had been generated using a single sequencing platform. A later genetic analysis used genome-wide SNP genotypes for about 55% of the 666 donors, treating that subset as a discovery cohort. To study patterns of TCR occurrence, a later analysis re-analyzed previously published TCR beta repertoires from several hundred donors and added high-resolution HLA genotyping. Along with the approximately 620-subject first cohort, a separate validation cohort of roughly 110 different subjects was used. An early release covering some 640 HLA-typed donors comprised approximately 290 gigabases of sequencing data and tens of millions of unique TCR sequences. To predict cytomegalovirus infection status, the study brought together high-throughput TCR immunosequencing, statistical association of individual TCRs with disease status, and machine learning. Alongside the repertoire data, information on donor age, sex, ethnicity and CMV serostatus was compiled. Rather than using new phenotypic data, the later analysis identified candidate immune exposures from TCR beta sequences and from how often those sequences occurred across donors. Of the 300 to 500 genotyped donors, over 80% were placed in the genetic ancestry cluster associated with self-reported Caucasian donors. Both class I and class II loci were covered by HLA typing, at four-digit resolution. An earlier analysis of roughly 600 of the donors used high-throughput TCR beta sequencing to judge whether each TCR beta V gene segment behaved as functional or pseudogenic.

To prepare the library, the immunoSEQ multiplex PCR assay was applied. A mixture of 60 forward primers for TCR Vbeta segments and 13 reverse primers for TCR Jbeta segments was used in the multiplex PCR. The CDR3 region of rearranged TCR beta genes was amplified from genomic DNA by a multiplex PCR assay. Amplified TCR beta libraries were sequenced as 87-base-pair reads on the Illumina HiSeq System. Per the authors' processing: Across the 670 or so repertoires, a later analysis counted approximately 75 million unique TCR beta chains, 9 million to 14 million of which were shared by at least two donors. Raw reads were error-corrected and collapsed into unique sequences by a nearest-neighbor algorithm in which closely related sequences were merged to remove PCR and sequencing errors. V, D and J gene segments were assigned by aligning CDR3 sequences to IMGT reference sequences. For a sequence to be retained, a match of at least six nucleotides was required to both a V gene segment and a J gene segment. Rearrangements were classified as productive when the CDR3 lacked stop codons and remained in frame with V and J, and all other rearrangements were classified as non-productive. CDR3 was defined by IMGT convention, running from the second conserved V-encoded cysteine to the conserved J-encoded phenylalanine. In an earlier analysis of 587 of the donors, sequences lacking an unambiguous match to a single V gene segment were excluded. An earlier analysis of 587 of the donors called V segments functional above 56.7% productive rearrangements and segregating when the between-donor standard deviation exceeded 5%. A statistical classification framework was built for diagnosing cytomegalovirus status from the catalog of TCR beta chain sequences. In a later analysis, TCR nucleotide sequences were compared against IMGT/GENE-DB human TR gene sequences so that V and J genes could be assigned. Using the TCRdist pipeline, a later analysis assigned CDR3 sequences along with most-parsimonious VDJ recombination scenarios. In a later analysis, each TCR beta chain was defined by its CDR3 amino acid sequence together with its V-gene family, and reads lacking a unique V-gene family were excluded. A later analysis removed 592 highly shared, low-generation-probability nucleotide sequences to deal with suspected cross-contamination and a sequencing artifact. A later analysis calculated a clonal expansion index for each public chain from normalized within-repertoire ranks of inferred template counts. In a later analysis, generation probabilities were computed using a VDJ recombination model fitted to out-of-frame rearrangements, and the results were checked against IGoR. In a later analysis, hypergeometric tests were used to score TCR-TCR, TCR-HLA and TCR-CMV co-occurrence, with a repertoire-size bias correction applied to TCR pairs. False discovery rates were estimated in a later analysis by permuting HLA or CMV assignments 20 times. In a later analysis, co-occurring TCRs were grouped using DBSCAN, and TCRdist sequence similarity was added for clustering within HLA-allele-positive subsets. For co-occurrence clustering, repertoires with fewer than 30,000 or more than 120,000 public chains were excluded, along with four or five repertoires with anomalous nucleotide sharing. What TCRdb holds here is the immuneACCESS table cut down to in-frame rearrangements. Part of the clones is not present; checked against another copy, under half of the missing clones reflect an unresolved V gene, and the others are unexplained. V and J calls and clone size are those listed in that table; D and trimming were worked out from the DNA. In this sample the table shows roughly 110,000 clones, approximately 70% of which occur a single time. Roughly 0.92% of the sample is held by the ten biggest clonotypes.

The germline V gene provides CDR1 SGDLS and CDR2 YYNGEE. Taken from cysteine to phenylalanine, the CDR3 has 15 residues. Solely the CDR3 DNA is kept, with 45 bases framed from the first base. The V end gives up 3 bases and the J end 3 bases, leaving 5 bases in the junction not matched to a gene. Here is what the overall study found, with its caveats: The presence/absence analyses assumed that sequencing depth was roughly uniform across donors, and that assumption may not be true. When HLA alleles, especially DR and DQ, strongly co-occurred, TCR associations were difficult to assign to individual alleles. A total of some 180 TCR beta chains were listed by the study as associated with cytomegalovirus. According to a later analysis, most CMV-associated TCR beta chains appeared to be HLA-restricted, and the HLA associations seemed to be driven largely by CMV exposure. A cluster of highly shared sequence variants was judged likely to be a technical artifact of the sequencing pipeline. A further reported finding was that TCR beta sequences accurately predicted the HLA-A and HLA-B alleles for most subjects in the first cohort. Correlated functional status among segregating V segments might reflect linkage disequilibrium, but an unknown experimental factor could not be ruled out. According to a later genetic analysis, donors in an Asian-associated ancestry cluster had fewer N-insertions in productive TCRs than the approximately 650-donor mean. At a false discovery rate of 0.05, a later analysis linked under 20,000 TCR beta sequences to specific HLA alleles. Cytomegalovirus status was reported to be diagnosed by the classifier with high specificity and sensitivity in both the original and validation cohorts. Because counts were too low, about 18 rarely observed V segments, including chromosome 9 orphons, were excluded from the earlier analysis of some 590 of the donors. Some IMGT-functional V segments, including TRBV6-2 and TRBV6-3, could not be distinguished by the 87-base-pair reads and were therefore excluded. Across donors, most TCR sequences were observed very rarely, whereas some public TCRs were present in many individuals. The only immune exposure information available for the cohort was CMV serostatus. An association between a missense DCLRE1C variant and V-gene and J-gene trimming of TCR beta chains was found in a later genetic analysis and replicated in an independent cohort. In an earlier analysis of 587 of the donors, most TCR beta V segments were observed in productive rearrangements about 87% or about 30% of the time, broadly matching IMGT annotations. In a later analysis, the rate of TCR association differed among HLA loci, with DRB1 alleles having the most associated TCRs and HLA-C alleles having the fewest. In this cohort, only TCR beta chains were sequenced, and detectable features were limited by the absence of alpha or paired-chain data. The authors suggested that the approach could potentially be extended to other disease states and immunological phenotypes. According to a later analysis, parvovirus B19, influenza, CMV and Epstein-Barr virus appeared linked to several top co-occurrence clusters. A later analysis found that HLA-associated TCR beta chains were more clonally expanded and had lower generation probabilities than equally common non-associated chains. Because HLA typing was missing for some donors at each locus, association tests included only the typed subset. A few of the identified cytomegalovirus-associated TCR beta chains were confirmed in vitro to be specific for cytomegalovirus antigens.

Recombination joined TRBV9 with TRBJ2-3, with 9 bases in between that match TRBD2. The source material was PBMCs. The TCR originated in a woman aged 25 to 39 in good health and CMV-seronegative. The CDR3 amino acid sequence is: CASSGRLAGTDTQYF. At the DNA level, the sequence is TGTGCCAGCAGCGGCCGCCTAGCGGGGACAGATACGCAGTATTTT.